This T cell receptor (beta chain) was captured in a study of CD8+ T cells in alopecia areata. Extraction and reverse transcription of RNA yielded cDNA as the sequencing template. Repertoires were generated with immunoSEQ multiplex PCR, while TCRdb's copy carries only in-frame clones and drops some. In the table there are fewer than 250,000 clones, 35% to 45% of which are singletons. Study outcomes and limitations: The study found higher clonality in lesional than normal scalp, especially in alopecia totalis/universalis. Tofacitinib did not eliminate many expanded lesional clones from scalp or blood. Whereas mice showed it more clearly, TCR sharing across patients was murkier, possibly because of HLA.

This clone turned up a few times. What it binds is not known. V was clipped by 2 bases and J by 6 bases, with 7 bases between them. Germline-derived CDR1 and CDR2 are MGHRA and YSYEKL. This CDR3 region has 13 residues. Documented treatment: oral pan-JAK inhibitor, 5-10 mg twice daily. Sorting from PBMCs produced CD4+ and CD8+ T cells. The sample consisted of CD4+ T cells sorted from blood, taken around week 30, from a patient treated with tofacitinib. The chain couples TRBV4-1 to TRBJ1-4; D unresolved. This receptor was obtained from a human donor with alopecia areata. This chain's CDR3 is CASSQWRYEKLFF. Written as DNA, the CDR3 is TGCGCCAGCAGCCAATGGCGGTATGAAAAACTGTTTTTT.